Described below is a single T cell receptor beta chain sequence and its context. Clinical histories supplied by participants themselves formed the basis of cohort assignment. The data were produced by immunoSEQ multiplex PCR, yet TCRdb's version contains in-frame clones alone and is incomplete. The table includes 240,000 or so clones, more than 80% detected once. The sample belongs to a study of blood T cell repertoires in COVID-19. Study overall: There were acute and convalescent COVID-19 samples, and they came from the United States, Italy and Spain.

V lost 3 bases and J lost 3, with 8 bases in between. This CDR3 spans 13 amino acids. Sequencing input: PBMCs or T cells enriched from blood (not recorded which). The clonotype was recovered from a man aged 50-59 years who had been exposed to COVID-19. V is TRBV12-3 or TRBV12-4 and J is TRBJ1-1; perhaps TRBD1 as D (5 bases). The CDR3 bases are TGTGCCAGCAGTTTTCAGGGTGACACTGAAGCTTTCTTT. It yields the protein CASSFQGDTEAFF.